A selection of T cell receptor beta chains follows, all from one sample in a study of regulatory T cells in long-lasting Graves disease. TCRdb re-analysed the multiplex PCR reads in MiXCR, keeping a single row per CDR3 protein. Of 350,000 to 450,000 distinct CDR3 sequences in the sample, about 20% are singletons; the top ten hold less than 25%. The sample was peripheral blood mononuclear cells (PBMCs), taken when the disease was refractory, from a patient treated with antithyroid drugs. The receptors stem from a female donor with Graves disease. Each CDR3 is given with its conserved first and last residue. D genes are given only for firm matches. Only part of the rows carry a size: once, few, many, or a class if the clone is expanded.

d_call j_call clone_size v_call cdr3_aa cdr3_nt
. TRBJ2-7 many TRBV7-9 CASSLGFYEQYF TGTGCCAGCAGTTTAGGCTTTTACGAGCAGTACTTC
TRBD1 TRBJ2-7 many TRBV7-2 CASTNWGQGYEQYF TGTGCCAGCACCAATTGGGGACAGGGCTACGAGCAGTACTTC
. TRBJ2-7 few TRBV10-3 CAISVGGGGYEQYF TGTGCCATCAGTGTAGGGGGGGGCGGGTACGAGCAGTACTTC
TRBD2 TRBJ2-5 many TRBV2 CASSDTLAGGHETQYF TGTGCCAGCAGTGATACCCTAGCGGGAGGCCATGAGACCCAGTACTTC
TRBD1 TRBJ1-1 many TRBV30 CAWSRRSTGDSAFF TGTGCCTGGAGCCGAAGATCGACAGGGGATTCAGCTTTCTTT
TRBD1 TRBJ1-2 few TRBV28 CASSFSGGYYGYTF TGTGCCAGCAGTTTCTCAGGGGGATATTATGGCTACACCTTC
. TRBJ1-1 many TRBV27 CASSPVLGPEAFF TGTGCCAGCAGTCCCGTTTTAGGCCCTGAAGCTTTCTTT
TRBD1 TRBJ2-2 few TRBV5-6 CASSPDRDRTGELFF TGTGCCAGCAGCCCGGACAGGGATCGCACCGGGGAGCTGTTTTTT
. TRBJ1-2 many TRBV20-1 CSASGFGPAGYTF TGCAGTGCTAGTGGGTTCGGACCGGCTGGCTACACCTTC
. TRBJ2-7 many TRBV2 CASSERRGSYEQYF TGTGCCAGCAGTGAACGCAGGGGATCCTACGAGCAGTACTTC
. TRBJ2-3 few TRBV11-3 CASSGWDADTQYF TGTGCCAGCAGCGGTTGGGACGCAGATACGCAGTATTTT
. TRBJ2-5 many TRBV12-3/TRBV12-4 CASSYDRYRETQYF TGTGCCAGCAGTTACGACCGCTATAGGGAGACCCAGTACTTC
TRBD1 TRBJ2-7 . TRBV5-5 CASSFPGGAYSEQYF TGTGCCAGCAGCTTTCCAGGGGGCGCTTATTCCGAGCAGTACTTC
. TRBJ1-1 few TRBV5-4 CASSLEGVLNTEAFF TGTGCCAGCAGCTTGGAGGGGGTCCTGAACACTGAAGCTTTCTTT
. TRBJ2-1 . TRBV3-1 CASSQRGTYYNEQFF TGTGCCAGCAGCCAAAGGGGGACTTACTACAATGAGCAGTTCTTC
. TRBJ2-2 . TRBV6-5 CASSWVVRTGELFF TGTGCCAGCAGTTGGGTTGTACGGACCGGGGAGCTGTTTTTT
. TRBJ2-5 . TRBV7-9 CASSPLGGWEQETQYF TGTGCCAGCAGCCCACTGGGGGGCTGGGAACAAGAGACCCAGTACTTC
. TRBJ1-5 few TRBV6-1 CASSDGGVASNQPQHF TGTGCCAGCAGCGACGGGGGGGTCGCCAGCAATCAGCCCCAGCATTTT
TRBD1 TRBJ1-4 many TRBV28 CASSLSGTGGREKLFF TGTGCCAGCAGTTTATCTGGGACAGGGGGGCGGGAAAAACTGTTTTTT
. TRBJ2-7 . TRBV4-1 CASSQDIGLGYEQYF TGCGCCAGCAGCCAAGATATAGGGTTGGGGTACGAGCAGTACTTC
. TRBJ2-7 many TRBV6-2/TRBV6-3 CASSYQGGYEQYF TGTGCCAGCAGTTACCAAGGGGGCTACGAGCAGTACTTC
TRBD2 TRBJ2-2 many TRBV12-3/TRBV12-4 CASSLGLAGGTTGELFF TGTGCCAGCAGCCTGGGACTAGCGGGAGGAACGACCGGGGAGCTGTTTTTT